This T cell receptor beta chain originates from a study of brain T cells in children with intractable seizures. Points from the study as a whole: Clones missing pre-surgery may reflect undersampling of that blood sample. Each case's top public CDR3 resembled known HCMV, EBV or influenza A CDR3s.

Generated by immunoSEQ multiplex PCR, the TCRdb table keeps only in-frame clones and is missing some. The data show approximately 1,500 clones, under 90% seen once. The sequenced cases were selected for having the highest brain T cell transcript signatures. A word on this clone: Its specificity is not known.

The length of the CDR3 is 14 residues. From germline, CDR1 is MNHEY and CDR2 SVGAGI. The ends were cut back, 6 bases at V and 0 bases at J, with 9 bases in the middle. The V call is TRBV6-5, the J call TRBJ2-1, with D possibly being TRBD2 (6 bases). Specimen: resected brain tissue, collected at surgery. The TCR originated in a boy aged 10-17 years with focal cortical dysplasia and intractable seizures. The CDR3, as DNA: TGTGCCAGCAGGCTAGCGAGCTCCTACAATGAGCAGTTCTTC. As protein: CASRLASSYNEQFF.